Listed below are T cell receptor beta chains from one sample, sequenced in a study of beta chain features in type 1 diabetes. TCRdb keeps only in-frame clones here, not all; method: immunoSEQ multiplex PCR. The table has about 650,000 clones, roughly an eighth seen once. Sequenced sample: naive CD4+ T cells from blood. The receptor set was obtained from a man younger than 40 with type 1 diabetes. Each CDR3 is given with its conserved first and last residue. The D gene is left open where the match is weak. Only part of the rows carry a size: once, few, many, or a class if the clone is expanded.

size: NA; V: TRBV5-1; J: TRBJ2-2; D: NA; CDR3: CASSLGLLGSTGELFF; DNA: TGCGCCAGCAGCTTGGGACTGCTCGGGAGCACCGGGGAGCTGTTTTTT
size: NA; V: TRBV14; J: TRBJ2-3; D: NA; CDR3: CASSQDWAGGKDTQYF; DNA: TGTGCCAGCAGCCAAGACTGGGCAGGGGGGAAAGATACGCAGTATTTT
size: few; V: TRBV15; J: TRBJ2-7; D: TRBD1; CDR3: CATSRVGQGAGYEQYF; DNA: TGTGCCACCAGCAGAGTGGGACAGGGGGCAGGCTACGAGCAGTACTTC
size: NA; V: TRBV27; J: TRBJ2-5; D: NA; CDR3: CASSLSGQETQYF; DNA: TGTGCCAGCAGTTTATCAGGCCAAGAGACCCAGTACTTC
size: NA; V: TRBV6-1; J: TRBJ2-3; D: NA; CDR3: CASSVGTTDTQYF; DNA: TGTGCCAGCAGCGTTGGGACTACAGATACGCAGTATTTT
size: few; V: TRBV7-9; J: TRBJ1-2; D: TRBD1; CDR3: CASSFTPGQGADGYTF; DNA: TGTGCCAGCAGTTTTACACCGGGACAGGGGGCAGATGGCTACACCTTC
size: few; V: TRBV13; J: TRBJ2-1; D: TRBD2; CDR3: CASSLTSVLNEQFF; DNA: TGTGCCAGCAGCTTAACTAGCGTTCTCAATGAGCAGTTCTTC
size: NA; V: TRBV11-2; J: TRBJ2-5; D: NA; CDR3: CASSLGGGRGQETQYF; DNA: TGTGCCAGCAGCCTGGGTGGGGGCAGGGGTCAAGAGACCCAGTACTTC
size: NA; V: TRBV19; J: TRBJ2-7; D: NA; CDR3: CASSISGGPDSYEQYF; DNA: TGTGCCAGTAGTATATCGGGCGGGCCCGACTCCTACGAGCAGTACTTC
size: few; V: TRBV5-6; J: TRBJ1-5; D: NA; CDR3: CASSFRGGGNQPQHF; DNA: TGTGCCAGCAGCTTCAGAGGGGGAGGCAATCAGCCCCAGCATTTT
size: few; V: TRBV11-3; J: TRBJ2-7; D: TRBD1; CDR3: CASSFGTGDTYEQYF; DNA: TGTGCCAGCAGCTTTGGGACAGGGGACACCTACGAGCAGTACTTC
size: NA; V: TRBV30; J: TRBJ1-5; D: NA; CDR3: CAWSPGLNQPQHF; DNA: TGTGCCTGGTCCCCGGGACTCAATCAGCCCCAGCATTTT
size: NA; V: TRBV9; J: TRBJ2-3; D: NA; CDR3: CASSFPDTQYF; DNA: TGTGCCAGCAGCTTCCCGGATACGCAGTATTTT
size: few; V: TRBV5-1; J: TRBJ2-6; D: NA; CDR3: CASSTTVSGANVLTF; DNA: TGCGCCAGCAGCACGACAGTATCTGGGGCCAACGTCCTGACTTTC
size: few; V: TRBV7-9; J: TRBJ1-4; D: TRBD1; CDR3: CASSASGTGGEKLFF; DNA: TGTGCCAGCAGCGCCTCCGGGACAGGTGGTGAAAAACTGTTTTTT
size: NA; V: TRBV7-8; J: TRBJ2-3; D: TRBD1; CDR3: CASSLGQGSTDTQYF; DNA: TGTGCCAGCAGCTTAGGACAGGGGAGCACAGATACGCAGTATTTT
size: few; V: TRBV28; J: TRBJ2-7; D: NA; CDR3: CARETYEQYF; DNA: TGTGCCAGAGAGACCTACGAGCAGTACTTC
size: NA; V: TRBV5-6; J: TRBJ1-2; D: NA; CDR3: CASSFHWGYTF; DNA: TGTGCCAGCAGCTTTCATTGGGGCTACACCTTC
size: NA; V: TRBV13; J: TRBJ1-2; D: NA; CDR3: CASSLARQGHGYTF; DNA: TGTGCCAGCAGCTTAGCGCGGCAGGGCCATGGCTACACCTTC
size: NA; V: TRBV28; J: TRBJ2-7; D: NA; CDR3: CASSLEGWYEQYF; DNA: TGTGCCAGCAGTTTGGAGGGCTGGTACGAGCAGTACTTC
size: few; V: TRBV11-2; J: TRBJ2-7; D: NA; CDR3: CASRRLRDNPYEQYF; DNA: TGTGCCAGCAGACGACTTCGGGACAACCCCTACGAGCAGTACTTC
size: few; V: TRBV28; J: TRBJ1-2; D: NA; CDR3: CASSLSGVGYTF; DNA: TGTGCCAGCAGTTTATCTGGCGTTGGCTACACCTTC
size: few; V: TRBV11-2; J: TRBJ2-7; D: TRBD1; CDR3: CASSSNTGQLYEQYF; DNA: TGTGCCAGCAGCTCAAACACGGGACAGCTCTACGAGCAGTACTTC
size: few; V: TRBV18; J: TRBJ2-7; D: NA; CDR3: CASSPPVAHEQYF; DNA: TGTGCCAGCTCACCACCCGTTGCCCACGAGCAGTACTTC
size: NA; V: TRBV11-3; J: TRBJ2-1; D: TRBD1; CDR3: CASSHGTEYYNEQFF; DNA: TGTGCCAGCAGCCATGGGACAGAATACTACAATGAGCAGTTCTTC
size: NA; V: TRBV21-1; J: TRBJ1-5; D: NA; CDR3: CASSNLNGGNQPQHF; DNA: TGTGCCAGCAGCAACCTCAACGGGGGCAATCAGCCCCAGCATTTT
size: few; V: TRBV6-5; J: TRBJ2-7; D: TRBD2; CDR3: CASSYAGGVYEQYF; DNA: TGTGCCAGCAGTTACGCCGGGGGGGTCTACGAGCAGTACTTC
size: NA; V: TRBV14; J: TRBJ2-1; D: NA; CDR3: CASSQGSYPYNEQFF; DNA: TGTGCCAGCAGCCAAGGTTCCTACCCCTACAATGAGCAGTTCTTC
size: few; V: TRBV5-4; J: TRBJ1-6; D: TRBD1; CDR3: CASSSSGGTYNSPLHF; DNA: TGTGCCAGCAGCTCGTCAGGGGGGACCTATAATTCACCCCTCCACTTT
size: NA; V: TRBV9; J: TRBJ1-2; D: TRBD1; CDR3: CASSARTGYGYTF; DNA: TGTGCCAGCAGCGCCCGGACAGGTTATGGCTACACCTTC
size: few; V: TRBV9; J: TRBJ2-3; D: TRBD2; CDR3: CASSPRQRGAGDTQYF; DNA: TGTGCCAGCAGCCCCAGGCAGCGGGGGGCTGGAGATACGCAGTATTTT
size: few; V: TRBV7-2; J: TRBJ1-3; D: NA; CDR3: CASSSRFSTGATGNTIYF; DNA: TGTGCCAGCAGCTCCCGTTTCTCGACAGGAGCTACTGGAAACACCATATATTTT
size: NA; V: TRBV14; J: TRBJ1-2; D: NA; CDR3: CASSQDPQNYGYTF; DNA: TGTGCCAGCAGCCAAGATCCACAAAACTATGGCTACACCTTC
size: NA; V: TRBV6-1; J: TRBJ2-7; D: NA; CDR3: CASRISGSREQYF; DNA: TGTGCCAGCAGAATATCAGGGTCTCGCGAGCAGTACTTC
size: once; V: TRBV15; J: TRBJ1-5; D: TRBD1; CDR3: CATSVTGGLQPQHF; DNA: TGTGCCACCTCCGTTACAGGGGGACTCCAGCCCCAGCATTTT
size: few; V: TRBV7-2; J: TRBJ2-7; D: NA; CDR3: CASSSQGSISYEQYF; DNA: TGTGCCAGCAGCTCTCAGGGATCCATTTCCTACGAGCAGTACTTC
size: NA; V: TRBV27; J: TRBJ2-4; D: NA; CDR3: CASSHNDGPKNIQYF; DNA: TGTGCCAGCAGTCATAACGACGGCCCCAAAAACATTCAGTACTTC
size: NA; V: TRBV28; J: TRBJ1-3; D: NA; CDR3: CASSLGRAGNTIYF; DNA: TGTGCCAGCAGTTTGGGGAGGGCTGGAAACACCATATATTTT
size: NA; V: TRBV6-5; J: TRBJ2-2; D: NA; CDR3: CASSYSFMNTGELFF; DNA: TGTGCCAGCAGTTACTCGTTCATGAACACCGGGGAGCTGTTTTTT
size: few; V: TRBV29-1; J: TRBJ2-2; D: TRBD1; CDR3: CSAVVDRPNTGELFF; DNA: TGCAGCGCTGTAGTGGACAGGCCGAACACCGGGGAGCTGTTTTTT
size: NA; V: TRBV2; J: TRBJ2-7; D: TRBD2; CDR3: CASSELGGLLYEQYF; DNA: TGTGCCAGCAGTGAATTGGGGGGGTTGCTGTACGAGCAGTACTTC
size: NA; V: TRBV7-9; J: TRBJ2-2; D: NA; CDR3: CASSYLGTSNTGELFF; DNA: TGTGCCAGCAGCTACCTCGGGACATCGAACACCGGGGAGCTGTTTTTT
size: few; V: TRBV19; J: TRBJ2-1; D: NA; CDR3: CASSIDLYNEQFF; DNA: TGTGCCAGTAGTATCGACCTATATAATGAGCAGTTCTTC
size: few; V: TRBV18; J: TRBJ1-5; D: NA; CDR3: CASSVYDSSNSNQPQHF; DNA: TGTGCCAGCTCAGTCTATGACAGTTCCAATAGCAATCAGCCCCAGCATTTT
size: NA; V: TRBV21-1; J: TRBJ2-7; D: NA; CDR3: CARTGLARYEQYF; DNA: TGTGCCAGGACTGGACTAGCCCGCTACGAGCAGTACTTC
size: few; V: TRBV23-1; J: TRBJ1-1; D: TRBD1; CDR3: CASSKPGTGGTTEAFF; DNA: TGCGCCAGCAGCAAACCGGGGACAGGGGGGACCACTGAAGCTTTCTTT
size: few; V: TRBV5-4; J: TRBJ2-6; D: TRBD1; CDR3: CASSTGQGSGANVLTF; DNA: TGTGCCAGCAGCACTGGACAGGGCTCTGGGGCCAACGTCCTGACTTTC